This T cell receptor beta chain was captured by sequencing in a study of T cells in Graves' hyperthyroidism and ophthalmopathy (dated by TCRdb to 2018 to 2020). Background on the whole study: Peripheral blood samples were taken at the time of initial diagnosis, prior to any treatment. A discovery cohort of about a hundred patients, 43 with Graves' ophthalmopathy and about 60 with stable Graves' hyperthyroidism, was used to find distinguishing TCR V-J signatures. An independent validation cohort of 18 to 20 hyperthyroidism patients and over 15 patients who later progressed to ophthalmopathy tested prospective prediction of ophthalmopathy. The 95 to 100 discovery patients were randomly divided into training and test sets at a 7:3 ratio. Thyroid tissue and blood T-cell repertoires from more than 5 Graves' hyperthyroidism patients were also compared in the study. After sampling, hyperthyroidism patients received methimazole starting at 30 mg daily, and ophthalmopathy patients received high-dose intravenous methylprednisolone. TCR Vbeta CDR3 sequencing of 120 to 150 peripheral blood samples (about 45 ophthalmopathy, under 80 hyperthyroidism and around 17 progressor patients) is reported in the paper.

The TCR beta CDR3 regions were amplified from the RNA transcripts. For the first round of RT-PCR on the TCR CDR3, the HTBI primer set was used together with the Qiagen OneStep RT-PCR kit. A second multiplex PCR round built the libraries, followed by size selection and purification. The libraries were sequenced on an Illumina HiSeq2000 using paired-end 100 bp reads. Regarding the original processing steps: SOAPnuke was used to process the raw data, removing reads that contained adapters or uncalled bases, had a mean Phred below 15, or lacked an exact match to the constant primer or identifier. COPE v1.2.5 was used to merge high-quality paired reads, and clonotypes were defined as unique nucleotide sequences. MiTCR v1.1 was used to align the clonotypes against IMGT TRBV, TRBD and TRBJ reference segments. The analysis included only V-J combinations with a frequency above 0.0001, which together covered approximately 99% of the repertoires. A TCS score was defined as the ratio of F50 (clonal expansion) to E x V (chaos), with BLOSUM62-based TCRdist applied between CDR3 peptides within each V-J. Welch's t-statistics and random forest reduced just over 500 V-J features to 13, which were used in a naive Bayes classifier (R e1071). Starting from the raw public reads, TCRdb applied fastp trimming at Q25, assembled clones with MiXCR and retained in-frame beta chains. Each entry is one CDR3 protein sequence, shown with its most common DNA and genes. The V and J calls, along with clone size, are taken from TCRdb and not from the paper's own processing. Across this sample there are about 270,000 distinct CDR3 sequences, with about 20% seen only once. Around 60% of the sample is in the top ten clones.

Moderately to severely active disease, a Clinical Activity Score of at least 3, a NOSPECS grade of at least 4, and a duration under 3 months were present in ophthalmopathy patients. The study excluded patients with uncontrolled infections, other autoimmune diseases, pregnancy or lactation. Clinical symptoms, serum thyroxine and TRAb, thyroid ultrasound, and orbital computed tomography formed the basis for the diagnoses. Ficoll-Paque density gradient centrifugation was used to isolate PBMCs from around 9.1 ml of fresh peripheral blood. Total RNA was extracted with Trizol reagent, and quality was checked on an Agilent 2100 Bioanalyzer. The sample holds many counts of this clonotype. The antigen it recognizes is unknown. No base quality information exists; no much larger clone differs at one position. General findings and caveats noted by the study authors: Blood samples also contained most of the expanded thyroid clonotypes (frequency above 0.001), which suggests that blood repertoires may reflect thyroid immune responses. In validation, the model predicted progression to ophthalmopathy a median of about 6 months before onset, with around 70% sensitivity and 72.22% specificity. No statistical method was used to set the sample size in advance, and investigators knew the group allocation. Ophthalmopathy was separated from stable hyperthyroidism by a 13 V-J signature model, with around 90% sensitivity and roughly 81% specificity obtained in cross-validation and 80%/75% obtained in testing.

CDR1 and CDR2 (LGHDT, YNNKEL) derive from the germline V gene (reference sequence). From the cysteine up to the phenylalanine, the CDR3 has a length of 15 residues. Of the read, only the CDR3 DNA is kept; its 45 bases are in frame from base 1. Unmatched junction bases come to 2, with V trimmed by 4 bases and J by 0 bases. This TCR was recovered from a man under 40 with Graves' ophthalmopathy. Source material: blood. The chain joins TRBV3-1 to TRBJ2-3; the junction holds 9 bases that match TRBD2. The CDR3 is CASSPTSGSTDTQYF. The sequenced DNA is TGTGCCAGCAGCCCGACTAGCGGTAGCACAGATACGCAGTATTTT.